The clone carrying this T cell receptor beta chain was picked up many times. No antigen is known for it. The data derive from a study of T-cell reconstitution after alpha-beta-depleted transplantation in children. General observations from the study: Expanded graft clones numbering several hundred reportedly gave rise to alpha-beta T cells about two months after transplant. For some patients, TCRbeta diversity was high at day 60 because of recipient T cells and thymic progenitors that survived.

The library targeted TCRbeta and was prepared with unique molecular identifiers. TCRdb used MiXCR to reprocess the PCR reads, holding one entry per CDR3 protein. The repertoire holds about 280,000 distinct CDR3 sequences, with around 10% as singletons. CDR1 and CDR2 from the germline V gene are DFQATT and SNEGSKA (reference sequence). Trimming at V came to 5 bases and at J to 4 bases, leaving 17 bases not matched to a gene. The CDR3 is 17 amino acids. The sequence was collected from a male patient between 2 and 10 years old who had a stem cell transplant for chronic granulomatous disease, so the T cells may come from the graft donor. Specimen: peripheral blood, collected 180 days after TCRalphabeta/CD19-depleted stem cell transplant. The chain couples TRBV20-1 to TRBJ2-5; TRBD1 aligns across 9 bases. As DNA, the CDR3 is TGCAGTGCTCCCGGACAGGGGAGGAGTAGAAGTCGAGAGACCCAGTACTTC. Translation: CSAPGQGRSRSRETQYF.